These 10 T cell receptor beta chains were sequenced from one sample in a study of CD4+ T cells in melanoma. Assay used: immunoSEQ multiplex PCR; TCRdb lists only in-frame clones, some missing. This sample has around 130,000 clones, with around nine tenths found just once. These TCRs come from a human donor with melanoma.

This clone was counted between two and nine times. This chain uses TRBV10-3 with TRBJ2-5; no firm D call. This CDR3 is 14 amino acids long. Germline V gene sequence: CDR1 ENHRY, CDR2 SYGVKD. V was pared by 5 bases and J by 2 bases, with 12 bases between. Written as DNA, the CDR3 is TGTGCCATCAGTCCGTTACCGATACAAGAGACCCAGTACTTC. It codes for CAISPLPIQETQYF.

The table lists this clone with a count of one. The V call is TRBV5-1, the J call TRBJ2-7; D gene ambiguous. The CDR3 covers 15 residues. The germline V gene encodes CDR1 SGHRS and CDR2 YFSETQ. Trimming shortened V by 5 bases and J by 4 bases, and 19 bases separated the two germline ends. As DNA, the CDR3 is TGCGCCAGCAGTCTTCTCCCCATGGAGCCGTACGAGCAGTACTTC. This sequence encodes CASSLLPMEPYEQYF.

The chain couples TRBV2 to TRBJ1-6; D unclear. CDR3 length: 15 residues. Germline V gene sequence: CDR1 SNHLY, CDR2 FYNNEI. The V end lost 8 bases, the J end lost 7 bases, and 18 bases lay between the germline ends. Written as DNA, the CDR3 is TGTGCCAGCGGGCCTTCTGGAGGCAGCAATTCACCCCTCCACTTT. Residues: CASGPSGGSNSPLHF.

The CDR3 DNA reads as TGCGCCAGCAGTGAGTCTGGTCTCGGCGAGCAGTACTTC. It is translated as CASSESGLGEQYF. The rearrangement links TRBV10-1 to TRBJ2-7; D remains ambiguous. The CDR3 is 13 amino acids. The ends were cut back, 0 bases at V and 6 bases at J, with 9 bases in the middle. CDR1 is WNHNN, CDR2 SYGVQD, per germline (reference sequence).

This chain joins TRBV7-2 and TRBJ1-1; 10 bases fit TRBD1. Trimming took 5 bases from V and 5 from J; bases not matched to a gene: 8. This CDR3 comprises 15 residues. Per the germline V gene, CDR1 is SGHTA and CDR2 is FQGNSA. CDR3 amino acids: CASSHKTGGWTEAFF. In nucleotides, the CDR3 is TGTGCCAGCAGCCACAAGACAGGGGGCTGGACTGAAGCTTTCTTT.

With regard to this clone: A far larger clone lies a single base away; this is likely a read error. Additional DNA sequences in this sample encode the identical CDR3. V and J are TRBV4-1 and TRBJ1-1; D is unresolved. V lost 1 base and J 1 base, leaving 1 base between the germline ends. Looked up from germline, CDR1 is MGHRA and CDR2 is YSYEKL. The CDR3 runs to 12 residues. The CDR3 nucleotides are TGCGCCAGCAGCCAAGGGAACACTGAAGCTTTCTTT. It specifies CASSQGNTEAFF.

V gene TRBV5-4 combines with J gene TRBJ2-1; perhaps TRBD1 as D (5 bases). The V gene lost 1 base and the J gene lost 8 bases, with 10 bases spanning the gap. Germline-derived CDR1 and CDR2 are SGHNT and YYREEE (reference sequence). CDR3 length equals 13 residues. This chain's CDR3 is CASSLKQGDEQFF. The CDR3 region has the DNA TGTGCCAGCAGCTTGAAGCAGGGCGATGAGCAGTTCTTC.

The chain couples TRBV5-1 to TRBJ1-4; D gene unclear. Germline V CDR1 and CDR2: SGHRS, YFSETQ. Trimming cost V 5 bases and J 6 bases, with 17 bases left between them. CDR3 length: 15 amino acids. The chain's CDR3 is CASRRSSTSDEKLFF. The CDR3 DNA reads TGCGCCAGCAGAAGGAGTTCGACGTCCGATGAAAAACTGTTTTTT. The full variable domain, with the rest looked up from reference TRBV5-1 and TRBJ1-4, is KAGVTQTPRYLIKTRGQQVTLSCSPISGHRSVSWYQQTPGQGLQFLFEYFSETQRNKGNFPGRFSGRQFSNSRSEMNVSTLELGDSALYLCASRRSSTSDEKLFFGSGTQLSVL.

The chain links TRBV4-1 to TRBJ1-1; 10 nucleotides match TRBD1. The length of the CDR3 is 20 residues. J gave up 0 bases and V 2 bases, and 15 bases lay outside the gene matches. The germline CDR1 and CDR2 sequences are MGHRA and YSYEKL. CDR3 residues: CASSQSDRGRFTGVNTEAFF. CDR3 bases: TGCGCCAGCAGCCAAAGCGACAGGGGGCGATTTACGGGTGTGAACACTGAAGCTTTCTTT.

The chain combines TRBV7-3 with TRBJ2-5; D is perhaps TRBD2 (6 bases). The CDR3 spans 16 residues. V was trimmed by 2 bases and J by 5 bases, leaving 18 bases between them. Germline-derived CDR1 and CDR2 are SGHTA and FQGTGA. CDR3 nucleotides: TGTGCCAGCAGCTTAGTTGGTGGTGGTAGCGGTGAGACCCAGTACTTC. Its translation is CASSLVGGGSGETQYF.